The present T cell receptor (beta chain) was sequenced within a study of T-cell memory formation after mild COVID-19 (dated by TCRdb to about 2021). At the level of the whole study: TCR sequence clusters from the two donors were largely donor specific. Longitudinal TCRalpha and TCRbeta repertoire sequencing tracked T-cell clones expanding and contracting after mild COVID-19 in a couple of donors. The cohort comprised two young, previously healthy adult volunteers, one female and one male. Paper-wide results and their limitations: Some responding clones were detected in pre-infection memory, suggesting pre-existing cross-reactive memory T cells joined the SARS-CoV-2 response. Contracting CD4+ clones were located mainly in the CM and EM memory subsets, whereas CD8+ clones were found to be enriched in EMRA. The study included only two mild cases, and larger cohorts that include severe cases with pre-infection samples were judged to be necessary. Clones that contracted from day 15 to 85 showed balanced CD4/CD8 phenotypes, whereas a second wave of clones that expanded from day 15 to 37 leaned towards CD4+. Whether the second-wave clones peaking on day 37 were SARS-CoV-2 specific was not confirmed.

PBMCs were isolated by Ficoll-Paque density gradient centrifugation. CDR3 length: 15 amino acids, cysteine to phenylalanine. The DNA shown is the 45-base CDR3, in frame from base 1. Trimming at the junction amounts to 0 bases on V and 13 bases on J, and the germline ends lie 24 bases apart. The germline V gene (reference sequence) yields DFQATT for CDR1 and SNEGSKA for CDR2. The instrument given in TCRdb is Illumina NovaSeq 6000. Using 5'RACE with constant-segment primers, TCRalpha and TCRbeta cDNA libraries were constructed, with sample barcodes and unique molecular identifiers added in the process. RNA was extracted from every sample with Trizol reagent. Libraries were amplified in two PCR steps, with a second sample barcode and Illumina TruSeq adapters added in the second step. Sequencing of libraries was performed on an Illumina NovaSeq with 2 x 150 bp paired-end reads. Per the authors' processing: With migec v1.2.7, reads were demultiplexed and then collapsed into UMI-guided consensus sequences. With mixcr v2.1.11, UMI consensuses were aligned to TRA and TRB V and J templates and assembled into clonotypes. A clonotype was counted as expanded or contracted only when both edgeR and NoisET called the clonotype significant, with the noise models trained on biological replicates. For edgeR calls, the cutoffs were a false discovery rate-adjusted p below 0.01 and a log2 fold-change threshold of 1. As an exploratory analysis of dynamics, max-normalized trajectories of the 1000 most abundant clonotypes were examined with PCA combined with hierarchical clustering. Separately sequenced CD4+ and CD8+ repertoires were used to assign a CD4 or CD8 phenotype to each responding clone. Using fastp trimming at Q25 and MiXCR clonotype assembly, TCRdb reanalyzed the public sequencing data and kept in-frame beta chains. A single entry per CDR3 protein holds the most common genes and DNA from its merged rows. TCRdb's processing, not the study's, gives the V and J calls here. For this sample there are a few hundred thousand distinct CDR3 sequences; approximately 25% appear just once. 12% of the sample is held by the ten biggest clonotypes.

This clonotype was seen a handful of times. Its target antigen remains unknown. Base quality data are lacking; no much larger clone is found one base away. What was sequenced was PBMCs or a T cell subset sorted from them (not recorded which). The TCR originated in an adult woman who had mild COVID-19 (a few samples of this study predate the infection). The sample titles of this study are shuffled in the database, so cell type and time point are left out; the donor was told from shared clones. The sequence links TRBV20-1 to TRBJ1-2, with an unclear D gene assignment. The CDR3 region reads CSARDYGIPMKIGTF. The DNA reads TGCAGTGCTAGAGATTATGGGATTCCTATGAAGATTGGCACCTTC.